This TCR beta chain is drawn from a study of blood T cell repertoires in COVID-19. The wider study: Specimens from acute and convalescent COVID-19 originated in the United States, Italy and Spain. The cDNA or gDNA used as material had been derived from T cells, B-cell-depleted T cells, or PBMCs.

In the study's own analysis: Counts of nucleated cells, estimated from reference gene primer amplification, were obtained. Profiling relied on immunoSEQ multiplex PCR, and the TCRdb table lists in-frame clones only, not all of them. The V and J calls and the clone size are those of that table, but D and trimming were determined from the DNA. The sample consists of 230,000 or so clones, approximately 84% of them appearing once. Trimming removed 1 base from V and 7 bases from J, with 11 bases in between. The CDR3 length is 15 residues. Looked up from germline, CDR1 is MNHNS and CDR2 is SASEGT. This TCR was recovered from a man aged 45-60 years with active or convalescent COVID-19. V and J are TRBV6-1 and TRBJ1-6; D call uncertain. What was sequenced was peripheral blood. CDR3 sequence reads: CASSEGRQENSPLHF. CDR3 coding DNA: TGTGCCAGCAGTGAAGGGAGGCAGGAGAATTCACCCCTCCACTTT.